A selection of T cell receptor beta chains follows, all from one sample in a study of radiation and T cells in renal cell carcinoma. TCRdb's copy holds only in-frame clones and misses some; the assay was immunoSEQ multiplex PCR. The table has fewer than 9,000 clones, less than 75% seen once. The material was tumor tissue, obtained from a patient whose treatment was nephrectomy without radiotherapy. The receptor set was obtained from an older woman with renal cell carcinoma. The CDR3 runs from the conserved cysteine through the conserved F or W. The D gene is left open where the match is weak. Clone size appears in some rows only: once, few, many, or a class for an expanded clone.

CDR3aa: CASSLRGQRNTEAFF
CDR3nt: TGTGCCAGTAGTTTGCGTGGACAGAGGAACACTGAAGCTTTCTTT
abundance: -
v_gene: TRBV19
j_gene: TRBJ1-1
d_gene: -
len: 15

CDR3aa: CASSLRLAGGDTDTQYF
CDR3nt: TGTGCCAGCAGCTTACGATTGGCGGGGGGAGACACAGATACGCAGTATTTT
abundance: -
v_gene: TRBV13
j_gene: TRBJ2-3
d_gene: TRBD2
len: 17

CDR3aa: CASRLGGNTGELFF
CDR3nt: TGTGCCAGCAGACTCGGGGGGAACACCGGGGAGCTGTTTTTT
abundance: -
v_gene: TRBV9
j_gene: TRBJ2-2
d_gene: -
len: 14

CDR3aa: CASSLPGDTSPLHF
CDR3nt: TGCGCCAGCAGCTTGCCAGGGGATACTTCACCCCTCCACTTT
abundance: few
v_gene: TRBV5-1
j_gene: TRBJ1-6
d_gene: -
len: 14

CDR3aa: CASSTENWGLTGELFF
CDR3nt: TGTGCCAGCAGCACGGAAAATTGGGGTCTCACTGGGGAGCTGTTTTTT
abundance: -
v_gene: TRBV11-3
j_gene: TRBJ2-2
d_gene: -
len: 16

CDR3aa: CASSPSRNRQPQHF
CDR3nt: TGTGCCAGCAGCCCGTCACGAAATCGACAGCCCCAGCATTTT
abundance: medium-sized
v_gene: TRBV11-2
j_gene: TRBJ1-5
d_gene: -
len: 14

CDR3aa: CASSYDGYGYTF
CDR3nt: TGTGCCAGCAGTTACGATGGTTATGGCTACACCTTC
abundance: few
v_gene: TRBV6-5
j_gene: TRBJ1-2
d_gene: -
len: 12

CDR3aa: CASRAGFGSQETQYF
CDR3nt: TGCGCCAGCAGGGCAGGGTTTGGTTCCCAAGAGACCCAGTACTTC
abundance: few
v_gene: TRBV10-2
j_gene: TRBJ2-5
d_gene: -
len: 15

CDR3aa: CATSRDEGLAEKLFF
CDR3nt: TGTGCCACCAGCAGAGATGAGGGGCTTGCCGAAAAACTGTTTTTT
abundance: -
v_gene: TRBV15
j_gene: TRBJ1-4
d_gene: -
len: 15

CDR3aa: CASSPTTPNSYEQYF
CDR3nt: TGTGCCAGCTCACCAACGACGCCCAACTCCTACGAGCAGTACTTC
abundance: few
v_gene: TRBV18
j_gene: TRBJ2-7
d_gene: -
len: 15

CDR3aa: CASSRDSYGYTF
CDR3nt: TGTGCCAGCAGCAGGGACAGCTATGGCTACACCTTC
abundance: -
v_gene: TRBV7-2
j_gene: TRBJ1-2
d_gene: TRBD1
len: 12

CDR3aa: CAWDGVRASPLHF
CDR3nt: TGTGCCTGGGACGGGGTGCGGGCTTCACCCCTCCACTTT
abundance: -
v_gene: TRBV30
j_gene: TRBJ1-6
d_gene: -
len: 13

CDR3aa: CASSLGSGTASINEKLFF
CDR3nt: TGTGCCAGCAGCTTAGGATCCGGGACAGCTTCCATAAATGAAAAACTGTTTTTT
abundance: -
v_gene: TRBV7-6
j_gene: TRBJ1-4
d_gene: TRBD1
len: 18

CDR3aa: CASSQDRAQGYGYTF
CDR3nt: TGCGCCAGCAGCCAAGACAGGGCGCAGGGGTATGGCTACACCTTC
abundance: once
v_gene: TRBV4-3
j_gene: TRBJ1-2
d_gene: -
len: 15

CDR3aa: CAISESQNEKLFF
CDR3nt: TGTGCCATCAGTGAGTCGCAGAATGAAAAACTGTTTTTT
abundance: -
v_gene: TRBV10-3
j_gene: TRBJ1-4
d_gene: -
len: 13

CDR3aa: CASSLEVQGLLNTEAFF
CDR3nt: TGCGCCAGCAGCTTGGAGGTCCAGGGGTTATTGAACACTGAAGCTTTCTTT
abundance: -
v_gene: TRBV5-1
j_gene: TRBJ1-1
d_gene: -
len: 17

CDR3aa: CASSVRTAGYNEQFF
CDR3nt: TGTGCCAGCAGCGTACGGACCGCGGGTTACAATGAGCAGTTCTTC
abundance: -
v_gene: TRBV9
j_gene: TRBJ2-1
d_gene: -
len: 15

CDR3aa: CASNVAAFGYTF
CDR3nt: TGTGCCAGTAATGTGGCAGCCTTCGGCTACACCTTC
abundance: -
v_gene: TRBV19
j_gene: TRBJ1-2
d_gene: -
len: 12

CDR3aa: CASSLGLIQETQYF
CDR3nt: TGTGCCAGCAGCTTGGGGTTGATCCAAGAGACCCAGTACTTC
abundance: -
v_gene: TRBV5-5
j_gene: TRBJ2-5
d_gene: -
len: 14

CDR3aa: CASSSTTPDRGYNSPLHF
CDR3nt: TGTGCCAGCAGCTCCACAACCCCGGACAGGGGTTATAATTCACCCCTCCACTTT
abundance: -
v_gene: TRBV5-6
j_gene: TRBJ1-6
d_gene: TRBD1
len: 18